The 14 T cell receptor beta chains in this list originate from one sample, sequenced in a study of T cells in Graves' hyperthyroidism and ophthalmopathy. Template material for amplifying TCR beta CDR3 regions consisted of RNA transcripts. In the first-round RT-PCR of the TCR CDR3, the HTBI primer set was used. From the multiplex PCR reads, TCRdb called clonotypes with MiXCR, one entry per CDR3 protein. The sample includes some 690,000 distinct CDR3 sequences, approximately 15% of them seen just once. The sample taken for sequencing was blood. These TCRs come from a man aged 45-60 years with Graves' hyperthyroidism.

This clonotype was seen a few times. A much larger clone sits a single nucleotide away, making a read error possible. The CDR3 DNA follows: TGTGCCAGCAGTGGATCGCTAGCGGGGACTTTCTCCTACAATGAGCAGTTCTTC. It encodes CASSGSLAGTFSYNEQFF. This chain joins TRBV2 and TRBJ2-1; 9 bases match TRBD2. Trimming took 4 bases from V and 0 from J; bases not matched to a gene: 10. From germline, CDR1 is SNHLY and CDR2 FYNNEI. The CDR3 loop spans 18 amino acids.

This rearrangement joins TRBV7-9 to TRBJ2-1, with D unclear. The length of the CDR3 is 11 residues. Germline CDR1 reads SEHNR; CDR2 reads FQNEAQ (reference sequence). V was clipped by 3 bases and J by 8 bases, with 5 bases between them. For the CDR3, the DNA is TGTGCCAGCAGCTTCCAACATGAGCAGTTCTTC. Translation gives CASSFQHEQFF. The full variable domain, rest sourced from reference TRBV7-9 and TRBJ2-1, is DTGVSQNPRHKITKRGQNVTFRCDPISEHNRLYWYRQTLGQGPEFLTYFQNEAQLEKSRLLSDRFSAERPKGSFSTLEIQRTEQGDSAMYLCASSFQHEQFFGPGTRLTVL.

The chain joins TRBV27 to TRBJ2-7; no firm D call. Germline CDR1 MNHEY, CDR2 SMNVEV (reference sequence). The ends were cut back, 3 bases at V and 1 base at J, with 7 bases in the middle. This CDR3 is built from 13 residues. In DNA form, the CDR3 reads TGTGCCAGCAGTTTCCGGATGTCCTACGAGCAGTACTTC. It codes for CASSFRMSYEQYF.

This clonotype was detected ten times or more. The chain employs TRBV27 and TRBJ2-3; 10 nucleotides line up with TRBD2. The CDR3 contains 15 residues. The germline V gene encodes CDR1 MNHEY and CDR2 SMNVEV (reference sequence). With 5 bases clipped from V and 4 bases from J, the junction kept 6 bases outside the gene matches. The CDR3 sequence: CASSRPGLASDTQYF. For the CDR3, the DNA is TGTGCCAGCAGTCGCCCGGGACTAGCGTCAGATACGCAGTATTTT.

This sequence joins TRBV29-1 and TRBJ2-1, with 10 bases aligning to TRBD2. The J segment lost 6 bases and the V segment lost 4 bases, leaving 3 bases of the junction unmatched. Germline V CDR1 and CDR2: SQVTM, ANQGSEA. The CDR3 length is 13 residues. In nucleotides, the CDR3 is TGCAGCGTTGTTGCTAGCGGGAGCAATGAGCAGTTCTTC. Translating gives CSVVASGSNEQFF.

The chain uses TRBV11-2 and TRBJ1-1; no clear D gene. Germline V gene sequence: CDR1 SGHAT, CDR2 FQNNGV. There are 12 residues in the CDR3. V lost 3 bases, J lost 8 bases, and 10 bases lay in between. This CDR3 reads CASSFRTPEAFF. The DNA of the CDR3 is TGTGCCAGCAGCTTTCGTACACCCGAAGCTTTCTTT. Variable domain in full (rest from reference TRBV11-2 and TRBJ1-1): EAGVAQSPRYKIIEKRQSVAFWCNPISGHATLYWYQQILGQGPKLLIQFQNNGVVDDSQLPKDRFSAERLKGVDSTLKIQPAKLEDSAVYLCASSFRTPEAFFGQGTRLTVV.

This clonotype has only a few counts. The rearrangement links TRBV6-1 to TRBJ1-2; D not certain. The germline gives CDR1 MNHNS, CDR2 SASEGT. V was trimmed by 8 bases and J by 4 bases, leaving 14 bases between them. This CDR3 has 13 residues. The CDR3 spells CASGTGVGYGYTF. The CDR3 DNA sequence: TGTGCCAGCGGAACGGGCGTGGGCTATGGCTACACCTTC.

This clonotype was counted ten times or more. The J gene is TRBJ1-5, the V gene TRBV12-3 or TRBV12-4, with 9 bases aligning to TRBD1. CDR3 size: 15 residues. The ends lost 1 base at V and 6 bases at J; junction bases unmatched: 4. The DNA of the CDR3 is TGTGCCAGCAGTTTAGGACAGGGGGGTATTCAGCCCCAGCATTTT. Translating gives CASSLGQGGIQPQHF.

The chain has TRBV12-3 or TRBV12-4 and TRBJ2-2; D is unclear. V lost 8 bases and J lost 6, with 19 bases in between. The CDR3 extends over 15 amino acids. Here the CDR3 reads CASLNPDLSAGELFF. The CDR3 DNA sequence: TGTGCCAGCCTTAACCCCGACCTGTCCGCCGGGGAGCTGTTTTTT.

This clonotype has at least ten counts. The chain recombines TRBV5-1 with TRBJ2-3, with 7 bases that match TRBD2. Germline V gene lookup returns CDR1 SGHRS and CDR2 YFSETQ. This CDR3 has 14 residues. V lost 0 bases and J lost 5; bases outside the gene matches: 3. DNA for the CDR3: TGCGCCAGCAGCTTGGAACGGGAGGAAGATACGCAGTATTTT. Its protein product is CASSLEREEDTQYF.

This clonotype has a single count. The chain employs TRBV6-5 and TRBJ2-1, with 9 bases fitting TRBD2. V shed 0 bases and J 1 base; nucleotides not matched to a gene: 7. CDR3 length: 18 amino acids. The germline gives CDR1 MNHEY, CDR2 SVGAGI. The chain's CDR3 is CASSYSILSGRSYNEQFF. CDR3 DNA: TGTGCCAGCAGTTACTCGATTCTAAGCGGGAGGTCCTACAATGAGCAGTTCTTC.

This clonotype was recorded at least ten times. The CDR3 reads CASSALRVVRGPGEAFF. The CDR3 DNA reads TGTGCCAGCAGTGCTTTAAGAGTAGTGAGGGGACCCGGTGAAGCTTTCTTT. The chain combines TRBV2 with TRBJ1-1, with TRBD1 as a possible D gene (5 bases). The V gene's germline CDR1 is SNHLY and CDR2 FYNNEI. Trimming removed 4 bases from V and 7 bases from J, with 25 bases in between. The CDR3 runs 17 residues. The full variable domain, completed using reference TRBV2 and TRBJ1-1, is EPEVTQTPSHQVTQMGQEVILRCVPISNHLYFYWYRQILGQKVEFLVSFYNNEISEKSEIFDDQFSVERPDGSNFTLKIRSTKLEDSAMYFCASSALRVVRGPGEAFFGQGTRLTVV.

The chain carries TRBV7-2 and TRBJ1-4; D gene uncertain. V gave up 2 bases and J gave up 3 bases, with 10 bases separating them. CDR1 and CDR2 (germline): SGHTA, FQGNSA. This CDR3 is built from 15 residues. The CDR3: CASSLFRPPNEKLFF. The CDR3, as DNA: TGTGCCAGCAGCTTATTCCGGCCTCCTAATGAAAAACTGTTTTTT.

The chain links TRBV6-5 to TRBJ1-4; tentative D call: TRBD1 (6 bases). V lost 4 bases, J lost 8 bases, and 26 bases lay in between. The CDR3 extends over 18 amino acids. Per germline, CDR1 MNHEY and CDR2 SVGAGI. CDR3 region: CASSFIWRDGGHREKLFF. Here the CDR3 DNA reads TGTGCCAGCAGTTTTATATGGAGAGATGGGGGGCATCGAGAAAAACTGTTTTTT.